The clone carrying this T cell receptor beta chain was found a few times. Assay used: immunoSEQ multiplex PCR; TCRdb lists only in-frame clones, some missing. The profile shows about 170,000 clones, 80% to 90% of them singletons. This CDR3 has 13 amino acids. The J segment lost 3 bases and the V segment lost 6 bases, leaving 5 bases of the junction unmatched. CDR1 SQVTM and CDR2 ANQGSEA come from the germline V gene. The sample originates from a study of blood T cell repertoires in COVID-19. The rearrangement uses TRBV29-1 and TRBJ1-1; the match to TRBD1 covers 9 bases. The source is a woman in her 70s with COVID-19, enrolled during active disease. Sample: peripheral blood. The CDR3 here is CSVGTGSYTEAFF. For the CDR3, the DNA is TGCAGCGTCGGGACAGGGTCATACACTGAAGCTTTCTTT.